Below are 24 T cell receptor beta chains sequenced from a single sample in a study of cytomegalovirus exposure and HLA in healthy donors. The PCR was carried out with 60 Vbeta primers and 13 Jbeta primers. Assay used: immunoSEQ multiplex PCR; TCRdb lists only in-frame clones, some missing. The table includes 65,000 to 100,000 clones, over 75% detected once. Sequenced: PBMCs. The receptor set was obtained from a female donor in good health and CMV-seronegative.

The chain has TRBV9 and TRBJ2-2, with D perhaps TRBD1 (5 bases). This CDR3 spans 16 amino acids. Looked up from germline, CDR1 is SGDLS and CDR2 is YYNGEE. Trimming removed 0 bases from V and 0 bases from J, with 9 bases in between. DNA for the CDR3: TGTGCCAGCAGCGTAGGTGGGGCCGCGAACACCGGGGAGCTGTTTTTT. It specifies CASSVGGAANTGELFF.

The chain employs TRBV25-1 and TRBJ1-6; 8 bases fit TRBD1. The CDR3 length is 16 residues. From germline, CDR1 is MGHDK and CDR2 SYGVNS. V gave up 3 bases and J gave up 4 bases; unmatched junction bases: 5. The CDR3 is CASSEGDRLYNSPLHF. The CDR3, as DNA: TGTGCCAGCAGTGAGGGGGACAGGCTTTATAATTCACCCCTCCACTTT.

The CDR3 DNA reads TGCGCCAGCAGCTCGGGACTAGCCCCAGATACGCAGTATTTT. It yields the protein CASSSGLAPDTQYF. The V call is TRBV5-1, the J call TRBJ2-3, with TRBD2 matching 9 bases. Germline values: CDR1 SGHRS, CDR2 YFSETQ. With 3 bases clipped from V and 4 bases from J, the junction kept 3 bases outside the gene matches. The CDR3 has 14 amino acids. Drawing the rest from reference TRBV5-1 and TRBJ2-3, the complete variable domain is KAGVTQTPRYLIKTRGQQVTLSCSPISGHRSVSWYQQTPGQGLQFLFEYFSETQRNKGNFPGRFSGRQFSNSRSEMNVSTLELGDSALYLCASSSGLAPDTQYFGPGTRLTVL.

The chain couples TRBV6-5 to TRBJ2-2; 9 bases match TRBD1. Germline CDR1 and CDR2: MNHEY and SVGAGI. V lost 7 bases, J lost 4 bases, and 7 bases stayed unmatched. The CDR3 is made up of 15 amino acids. The CDR3: CASIRTGEGTGELFF. The CDR3 bases are TGTGCCAGCATCCGGACAGGGGAGGGCACCGGGGAGCTGTTTTTT.

The genes are TRBV5-6 and TRBJ2-3; 9 bases are shared with TRBD1. The CDR3 sequence is 14 residues long. Trimming at V came to 3 bases and at J to 5 bases, leaving 4 bases not matched to a gene. Germline-derived CDR1 and CDR2 are SGHDT and YYEEEE. CDR3 bases: TGTGCCAGCAGCTCACAGGGGGCGCAAGATACGCAGTATTTT. Protein: CASSSQGAQDTQYF.

The gene calls are TRBV28 and TRBJ1-6, with unresolved D. The CDR3 spans 15 residues. Trimming took 5 bases from V and 3 from J, leaving 11 bases between them. CDR1 is MDHEN and CDR2 is SYDVKM in the germline V gene. The CDR3 sequence: CASSAGTGYNSPLHF. CDR3 DNA: TGTGCCAGCAGTGCAGGTACTGGCTATAATTCACCCCTCCACTTT.

The rearrangement joins TRBV11-2 to TRBJ1-1; the D gene is possibly TRBD1 (6 bases). Trimming cost V 5 bases and J 5 bases, with 21 bases left between them. CDR3 size: 16 residues. Germline loops: CDR1 SGHAT, CDR2 FQNNGV. For the CDR3, the DNA is TGTGCCAGCAGCCAAAGAGCGGGGGGCGAGGGTACTGAAGCTTTCTTT. Protein sequence: CASSQRAGGEGTEAFF.

In its sample, this clone was seen a few times. The chain recombines TRBV5-1 with TRBJ2-6; 9 bases are a match to TRBD2. The CDR3 loop spans 16 amino acids. V lost 5 bases to trimming and J lost 0 bases; unmatched junction nucleotides: 3. The germline V gene encodes CDR1 SGHRS and CDR2 YFSETQ. CDR3 coding DNA: TGCGCCAGCAGTCGGACTAGCGTCTCTGGGGCCAACGTCCTGACTTTC. It codes for CASSRTSVSGANVLTF.

This clone showed up just a few times. The chain couples TRBV7-8 to TRBJ2-5; TRBD2 agrees at 8 bases. Germline loops: CDR1 SGHVS, CDR2 FQNEAQ. The CDR3 has 17 residues. V gave up 1 base and J gave up 0 bases; unmatched junction bases: 7. Written as DNA, the CDR3 is TGTGCCAGCAGCTTAGGGGTAGCGGGGACGTACCAAGAGACCCAGTACTTC. Translating gives CASSLGVAGTYQETQYF. The variable domain in full, completed from reference TRBV7-8 and TRBJ2-5, reads GAGVSQSPRYKVAKRGQDVALRCDPISGHVSLFWYQQALGQGPEFLTYFQNEAQLDKSGLPSDRFFAERPEGSVSTLKIQRTQQEDSAVYLCASSLGVAGTYQETQYFGPGTRLLVL.

The V call is TRBV7-9, the J call TRBJ2-7; D may be TRBD2 (5 bases). CDR1 SEHNR and CDR2 FQNEAQ come from the germline V gene (reference sequence). Between the trimmed V and J ends, which lost 3 bases and 5 bases, there was a span of 14 bases. This CDR3 contains 14 residues. The CDR3 region is CASSLARGYNEQYF. The CDR3 DNA reads as TGTGCCAGCAGCTTGGCTAGAGGGTACAACGAGCAGTACTTC.

The chain is built from TRBV2 and TRBJ2-3; the D is unclear. V dropped 6 bases and J dropped 0 bases, with 19 bases sitting between them. The length of the CDR3 is 17 residues. Germline V CDR1 and CDR2: SNHLY, FYNNEI. Here the CDR3 reads CASSQRVSSPSTDTQYF. The CDR3 DNA reads TGTGCCAGCAGCCAACGGGTCTCTTCCCCTAGCACAGATACGCAGTATTTT.

This chain joins TRBV30 and TRBJ1-2, with 8 bases aligning to TRBD1. After removal of 5 bases from V and 4 bases from J, the junction contained 0 bases not matched to a gene. Germline loops: CDR1 GTSNPN, CDR2 SVGIG (reference sequence). This CDR3 is 11 amino acids long. The DNA of the CDR3 is TGTGCCTGGGGACAGGGCTATGGCTACACCTTC. It translates to CAWGQGYGYTF.

CDR3 bases: TGTGCCAGCAAAAGCGGGGGGCGGAATGAGCAGTTCTTC. It yields the protein CASKSGGRNEQFF. The V gene is TRBV7-2, the J gene TRBJ2-1; 9 nucleotides align to TRBD2. CDR3 length: 13 residues. The ends lost 7 bases at V and 7 bases at J; junction bases unmatched: 5. CDR1 SGHTA and CDR2 FQGNSA come from the germline V gene.

The chain employs TRBV29-1 and TRBJ2-3, with 7 bases matching TRBD1. The CDR3 is made up of 13 amino acids. V shed 6 bases, J shed 2 bases, and the junction held 5 bases outside the gene matches. Germline CDR1 reads SQVTM; CDR2 reads ANQGSEA. CDR3 bases: TGCAGCGTCAAGGGGGCGAACACAGATACGCAGTATTTT. Its translation is CSVKGANTDTQYF.

This sequence joins TRBV7-2 and TRBJ2-7, with D maybe TRBD1 (5 bases). CDR3 size: 12 residues. The germline gives CDR1 SGHTA, CDR2 FQGNSA. V was shortened by 5 bases and J by 2 bases, with 7 bases between the two germline ends. The CDR3, as DNA: TGTGCCAGCAGCAGGGGTCCCTACGAGCAGTACTTC. Translating it yields CASSRGPYEQYF. The entire variable domain, with the rest obtained from reference TRBV7-2 and TRBJ2-7, is as follows: GAGVSQSPSNKVTEKGKDVELRCDPISGHTALYWYRQSLGQGLEFLIYFQGNSAPDKSGLPSDRFSAERTGGSVSTLTIQRTQQEDSAVYLCASSRGPYEQYFGPGTRLTVT.

The rearrangement uses TRBV7-8 and TRBJ1-1; 11 nucleotides agree with TRBD1. V shed 5 bases, J shed 1 base, and the junction held 6 bases outside the gene matches. This CDR3 is 16 amino acids long. Germline CDR1 and CDR2: SGHVS and FQNEAQ. DNA for the CDR3: TGTGCCAGCAGCCCTTGGGACAGGGGGGGGAACACTGAAGCTTTCTTT. Protein: CASSPWDRGGNTEAFF.

The V and J genes are TRBV5-1 and TRBJ2-5; no definite D call. The V end lost 1 base, the J end lost 1 base, and 5 bases lay between the germline ends. Looked up from germline, CDR1 is SGHRS and CDR2 is YFSETQ. This CDR3 spans 13 amino acids. The CDR3 bases are TGCGCCAGCAGCTTGCCCAGCCAAGAGACCCAGTACTTC. Residues: CASSLPSQETQYF.

V is TRBV5-1 and J is TRBJ2-3; D is undetermined. This CDR3 region has 11 residues. Trimming shortened V by 3 bases and J by 4 bases, and 3 bases separated the two germline ends. Germline lookup yields CDR1 SGHRS and CDR2 YFSETQ. The CDR3: CASSSADTQYF. DNA of the CDR3: TGCGCCAGCAGCTCCGCAGATACGCAGTATTTT.

CDR3 in amino acids: CASSYAGTGVYEQYF. In DNA, the CDR3 is TGTGCCAGCAGTTACGCCGGGACAGGCGTTTACGAGCAGTACTTC. The chain joins TRBV6-5 to TRBJ2-7; 8 bases fit TRBD1. V shed 2 bases and J 4 bases; nucleotides not matched to a gene: 7. CDR1 is MNHEY and CDR2 is SVGAGI in the germline V gene. The CDR3 spans 15 residues.

This clone was detected only once. The chain uses TRBV29-1 and TRBJ2-3, with 14 nucleotides matching TRBD2. Trimming removed 3 bases from V and 2 bases from J; junction bases left unmatched: 7. Germline loops: CDR1 SQVTM, CDR2 ANQGSEA. The CDR3 is made up of 17 amino acids. The CDR3 spells CSVDGLAGGYITDTQYF. Written as DNA, the CDR3 is TGCAGCGTTGATGGACTAGCGGGGGGATATATCACAGATACGCAGTATTTT.

This clone was seen more than once but under ten times. This CDR3 is CASSQSSGGYEQYF. CDR3 bases: TGCGCCAGCAGCCAATCTAGCGGGGGGTACGAGCAGTACTTC. V and J are TRBV4-3 and TRBJ2-7, with TRBD2 matching over 11 bases. Germline V gene data show CDR1 as LGHNA and CDR2 as YSLEER. V gave up 2 bases and J gave up 4 bases; unmatched junction bases: 1. The CDR3 totals 14 residues.

The chain carries TRBV11-2 and TRBJ2-5; D remains ambiguous. Germline CDR1 reads SGHAT; CDR2 reads FQNNGV. The CDR3 contains 13 residues. Between the trimmed V and J ends, which lost 3 bases and 3 bases, there was a span of 8 bases. The CDR3 DNA follows: TGTGCCAGCAGCTTCTCCCGAGAAGAGACCCAGTACTTC. As protein: CASSFSREETQYF.

Remarks on this clone: One end of the junction varies from germline; a read error may be responsible. This chain links TRBV6-5 with TRBJ1-1; the match to TRBD1 covers 8 bases. The CDR3 has 15 residues. Germline values: CDR1 MNHEY, CDR2 SVGAGI. The CDR3 here is CASSDSRGLVGEAFF. CDR3 coding DNA: TGTGCCAGCAGTGACTCCAGGGGGCTGGTGGGTGAAGCTTTCTTT.

The rearrangement uses TRBV19 and TRBJ1-4; D gene unclear. V lost 6 bases and J 8 bases, leaving 16 bases between the germline ends. The CDR3 is 14 amino acids. The germline V gene encodes CDR1 LNHDA and CDR2 SQIVND (reference sequence). DNA of the CDR3: TGTGCCAGTAGCTGGTCGCTACTGAGAGAAAAACTGTTTTTT. It yields the protein CASSWSLLREKLFF.